What follows is one T cell receptor beta chain and its context. No antigen is known for it. This sample stems from a study of shared clonotypes between healthy human individuals. Whole-study results and caveats: Sorted-subset samples were not fully sequenced, rarefaction indicated. The genetic and exposure-history diversity represented was limited by few donors.

Trimming removed 5 bases at V and 5 bases at J, with 10 bases between. Germline assignment: CDR1 MNHEY and CDR2 SMNVEV (reference sequence). The CDR3 covers 12 residues. Here immunoSEQ multiplex PCR was the method, and the copy in TCRdb shows in-frame clones only, minus some. Of about 550,000 clones in the sample, around 95% are singletons; the top ten hold less than 0.13%. CD8 cells regarded as naive lacked CD45RO, were positively chosen for CCR7, and omitted terminally differentiated effector memory CD45RA+ cells. Each of the donors was a healthy adult who was HIV-negative and had not had a recent acute infection or vaccination.

Sample: naive CD8+ T cells sorted from blood. This receptor was obtained from a young woman in good health. The chain has TRBV27 and TRBJ2-7; possible D gene TRBD2, 6 bases. The CDR3, as DNA: TGTGCCAGCAGTGGGGGGAGCAACGAGCAGTACTTC. It specifies CASSGGSNEQYF.